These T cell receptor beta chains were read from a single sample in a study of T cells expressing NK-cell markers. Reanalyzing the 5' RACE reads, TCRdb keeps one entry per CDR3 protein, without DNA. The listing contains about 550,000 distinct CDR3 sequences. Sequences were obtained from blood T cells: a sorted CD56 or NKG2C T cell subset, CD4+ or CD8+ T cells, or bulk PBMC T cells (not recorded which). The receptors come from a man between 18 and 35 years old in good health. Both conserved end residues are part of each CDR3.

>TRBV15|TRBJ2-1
CATSREGGVHEQFF
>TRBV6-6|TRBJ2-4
CASTGPTKNIQYF
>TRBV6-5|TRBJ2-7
CASSYLGGGSEQYF
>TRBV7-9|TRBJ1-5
CASSLATDQPQHF
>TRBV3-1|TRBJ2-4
CASSQDQGLSNIQYF
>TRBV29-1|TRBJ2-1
CSSGWGKNEQLF
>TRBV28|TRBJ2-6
CASSLLSRSGANVLTF
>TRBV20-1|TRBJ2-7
CSARGLAGGNKTYYEQYF
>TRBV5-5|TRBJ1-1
CASSPWQGRGGNTEAFF
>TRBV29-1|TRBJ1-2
CSVGGQGVYGYTF
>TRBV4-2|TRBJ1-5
CASSQADSSNQPQHF
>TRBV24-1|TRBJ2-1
CATSDFPAGDNEQFF
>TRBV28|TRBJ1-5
CASSSEGGTGQPQHF
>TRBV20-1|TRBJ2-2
CSARDTGRDTGELFF
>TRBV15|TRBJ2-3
CATSRVAGLTDTQYF
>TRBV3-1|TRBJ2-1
CASSQSREAYYNEQFF
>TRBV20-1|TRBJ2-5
CSAHRGTQETQYF
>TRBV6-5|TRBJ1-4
CASRLGGSGDEKLFF
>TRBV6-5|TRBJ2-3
CASSYSTTSGGRTDTQYF
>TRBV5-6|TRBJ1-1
CASTPGGDDTEAFF
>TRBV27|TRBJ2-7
CASSFGARSEQYF
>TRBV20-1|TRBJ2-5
CSARAGETQETQYF
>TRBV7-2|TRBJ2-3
CASSSRGTSTDTQYF
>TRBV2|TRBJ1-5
CASRPILNQPQHF
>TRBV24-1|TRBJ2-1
CATSDLGQGHNEQFF
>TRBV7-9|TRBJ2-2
CASSPPGPGELFF
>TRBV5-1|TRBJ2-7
CASSRTPLGPYEQYF
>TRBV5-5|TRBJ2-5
CASSLASFIQETQYF
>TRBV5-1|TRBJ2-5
CASSFLGLAGVRETQYF
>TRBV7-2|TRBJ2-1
CASSLFPSSSYNEQFF
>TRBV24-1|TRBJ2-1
CATSVGGHPGNEQFF
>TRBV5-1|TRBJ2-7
CASSRTLAEYEQYF
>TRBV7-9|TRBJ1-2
CASSPLSPYGYTF
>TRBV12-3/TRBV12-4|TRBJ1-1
CAERDRATEAFF
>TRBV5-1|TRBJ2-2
CASSWAETGNTGELFF
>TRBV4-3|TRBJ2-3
CASSQVLADSSTDTQYF
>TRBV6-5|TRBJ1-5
CASSYSGRRIQPQHF
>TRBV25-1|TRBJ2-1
CASSDWDREINEQFF
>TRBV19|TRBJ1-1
CASIGQGAINTEAFF
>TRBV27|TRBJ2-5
CASSDRGLETQYF
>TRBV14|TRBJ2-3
CASSRSSGGKTDTQYF
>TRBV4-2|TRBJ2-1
CASSGLAGGKVRDEQFF
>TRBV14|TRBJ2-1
CASSRRLAGEVDEQFF
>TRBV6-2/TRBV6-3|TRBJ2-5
CASSRVQHKIQETQYF
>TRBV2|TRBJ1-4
CASSGFQGNEKLFF